Listed below are T cell receptor beta chains from one sample, sequenced in a study of Graves' ophthalmopathy and Graves' hyperthyroidism. One entry per CDR3 protein results from TCRdb running MiXCR on the multiplex PCR reads. Among around 400,000 distinct CDR3 sequences listed, around 21% were seen once. The sequencing input was peripheral blood. All receptors come from a woman in her late teens or twenties with stable Graves' hyperthyroidism. Both conserved end residues are part of each CDR3. The order of the fields is CDR3 protein, CDR3 DNA, D gene, J gene, V gene, clone size. The D gene is left open where the match is weak. Where a row states a size, it is once, few, many or the class of an expanded clone; other rows omit it.

CDR3: CASSGRGRLYEQYF
DNA: TGTGCCAGCAGCGGCCGGGGACGGTTATACGAGCAGTACTTC
D: .
J: TRBJ2-7
V: TRBV28
size: few

CDR3: CASSPLPTGTIYEQYF
DNA: TGTGCCAGCTCACCACTCCCGACAGGGACTATCTACGAGCAGTACTTC
D: .
J: TRBJ2-7
V: TRBV18
size: few

CDR3: CASSAAGTSSYEQYF
DNA: TGTGCCAGCAGCGCAGCCGGGACTAGCTCCTACGAGCAGTACTTC
D: TRBD2
J: TRBJ2-7
V: TRBV9
size: many

CDR3: CASSLRGPVWIDGYTF
DNA: TGTGCCAGCAGTTTACGGGGCCCTGTTTGGATCGATGGCTACACCTTC
D: .
J: TRBJ1-2
V: TRBV12-3/TRBV12-4
size: many

CDR3: CASSQEGRTEAFF
DNA: TGTGCCAGCAGCCAAGAAGGACGGACTGAAGCTTTCTTT
D: .
J: TRBJ1-1
V: TRBV3-1
size: .

CDR3: CASSFSGPLNYGYTF
DNA: TGTGCCAGCAGTTTTTCCGGGCCGTTAAACTATGGCTACACCTTC
D: .
J: TRBJ1-2
V: TRBV12-3/TRBV12-4
size: many

CDR3: CASIWGGGYGNQPQHF
DNA: TGTGCCAGCATCTGGGGCGGGGGCTATGGCAATCAGCCCCAGCATTTT
D: .
J: TRBJ1-5
V: TRBV6-5
size: many

CDR3: CASSSYGTGVHEQYF
DNA: TGTGCCAGCAGCTCTTATGGGACAGGGGTCCACGAGCAGTACTTC
D: TRBD1
J: TRBJ2-7
V: TRBV28
size: .

CDR3: CSVATGTGGTNSPLHF
DNA: TGCAGCGTCGCCACCGGGACAGGGGGCACGAATTCACCCCTCCACTTT
D: TRBD1
J: TRBJ1-6
V: TRBV29-1
size: .

CDR3: CAIREGPSDGYTF
DNA: TGTGCCATCAGAGAGGGGCCGAGTGATGGCTACACCTTC
D: .
J: TRBJ1-2
V: TRBV10-3
size: .

CDR3: CASSEALDSRAEQYF
DNA: TGTGCCAGCAGTGAAGCGCTGGACTCCCGAGCCGAGCAGTACTTC
D: .
J: TRBJ2-7
V: TRBV2
size: few

CDR3: CSARGRREYEQDF
DNA: TGCAGTGCTAGAGGACGGCGGGAATACGAGCAGGACTTC
D: .
J: TRBJ2-7
V: TRBV20-1
size: .

CDR3: CASSQPRRKLDLNSHLHF
DNA: TGCGCCAGCAGCCAACCACGCCGGAAACTTGACCTTAATTCACACCTCCACTTT
D: .
J: TRBJ1-6
V: TRBV4-1
size: once

CDR3: CASSLGAQGNQPQHF
DNA: TGTGCCAGCAGCCTTGGGGCTCAGGGCAATCAGCCCCAGCATTTT
D: .
J: TRBJ1-5
V: TRBV27
size: many

CDR3: CASSVSVGDTETQYF
DNA: TGTGCCAGCAGCGTAAGTGTGGGAGACACGGAGACCCAGTACTTC
D: .
J: TRBJ2-5
V: TRBV9
size: .

CDR3: CASSGHYYEQYF
DNA: TGTGCCAGCAGTGGACACTACTACGAGCAGTACTTC
D: .
J: TRBJ2-7
V: TRBV6-1
size: .